This TCR beta chain is drawn from a study of blood T cells in healthy people across ages. Points from the study as a whole: There was no known CMV status for donors, so expanded clonotype changes were possibly confounded.

With regard to this clonotype: Its specificity is unknown.

Next came a second PCR, run for roughly 6 to 11 cycles, which used a sample-barcoded 5' primer along with a J-beta primer mix. MiXCR was run by TCRdb on the 5' RACE reads, yielding one entry per CDR3 protein. The data contain hundreds of thousands of distinct CDR3 sequences, around 43% of them singletons. CDR1 is SGHVS and CDR2 is FQNEAQ in the germline V gene. The CDR3 loop spans 13 amino acids. The rearrangement joins TRBV7-8 to TRBJ2-4, with D hard to call. The J call may be wrong; the DNA end is better matched by TRBJ2-7. The specimen sequenced was blood. This TCR was sampled from a man aged 60-69 years in good health. CDR3 in amino acids: CASSLGVWDEQYF. CDR3 coding DNA: TGTGCCAGCAGCTTAGGGGTGTGGGACGAGCAGTACTTC.